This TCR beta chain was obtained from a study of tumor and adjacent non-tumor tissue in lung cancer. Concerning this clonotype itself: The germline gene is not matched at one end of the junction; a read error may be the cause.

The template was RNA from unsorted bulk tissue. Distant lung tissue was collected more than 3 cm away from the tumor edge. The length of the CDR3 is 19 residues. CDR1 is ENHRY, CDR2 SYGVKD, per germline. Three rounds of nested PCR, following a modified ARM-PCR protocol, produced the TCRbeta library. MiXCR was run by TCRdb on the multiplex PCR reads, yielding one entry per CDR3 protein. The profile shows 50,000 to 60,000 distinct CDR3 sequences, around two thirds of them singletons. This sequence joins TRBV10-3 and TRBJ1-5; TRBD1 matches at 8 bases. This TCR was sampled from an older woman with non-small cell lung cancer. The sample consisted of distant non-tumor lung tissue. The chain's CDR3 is CAIITRGTGGPLGKQPQHF. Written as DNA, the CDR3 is TGTGCCATCATCACAAGGGGAACAGGGGGGCCCTTAGGCAAACAGCCCCAGCATTTT.